This T cell receptor (beta chain) was documented in a study of blood T cells in healthy people across ages (dated by TCRdb to between 2014 and 2016). Turning to the overall study: In model experiments, roughly one uniquely barcoded TCR beta cDNA molecule per two T cells was captured by template switching. The study measured age-related changes in TCR beta repertoire diversity using deep sequencing normalized with unique cDNA molecular identifiers. Four age groups were formed from the donors: young (average roughly 16 years), middle-aged (just under 40), aged (roughly 58) and long-lived (around 82). Using the same blood draw, the study looked at two additional independent replicas of 1 million unique cDNA reads for two donors, one aged 18 to 30 and the other aged 80 or older. The research as a whole found: Conclusive comparison of naive and antigen-experienced compartments was prevented by the profiling of bulk unsorted PBMCs. Donor CMV infection status was unknown, potentially confounding age-related changes in expanded clonotypes. A strong correlation was found between observed TCR beta diversity and the percentage of naive T cells measured by flow cytometry. Observed TCR beta diversity per million T cells fell roughly linearly with age, and a significant reduction was already apparent by age about 36. Total diversity estimates from one million sequenced T cells were considered lower bounds and underestimates. The long-lived group showed more naive CD4+ T cells, fewer expanded clones and increased TCR diversity than the aged group, suggesting age selection.

Comment on this clonotype: No antigen is known for it. With a much larger clone just one base away, this may be a read error.

Systemically healthy Caucasian individuals from Russia, around 39 in total and aged about 6 to 90 years, were included as donors. Each donor gave 8 to 10 milliliters of peripheral blood, drawn into EDTA-treated Vacutainer tubes. PBMCs were isolated by Ficoll-Paque density-gradient centrifugation, with at least 6.5 million obtained per sample. Total RNA was extracted from PBMCs with Trizol reagent, with at least 5.5 micrograms obtained per sample. Naive CD45RAhigh/CD27high T cell percentages were measured by flow cytometry on a PBMC aliquot from every donor. Including the terminal cysteine and phenylalanine, the CDR3 comprises 15 residues. Only the CDR3 DNA stays, 45 bases, in frame from base 1. Trimming takes 4 bases from V and 6 bases from J, and the germline ends sit 22 bases apart. The germline V gene encodes CDR1 SQVTM and CDR2 ANQGSEA. Libraries were made using 5' RACE. Sequencer: Illumina HiSeq 2500. The second PCR ran for roughly 7 to 11 cycles and used a J-beta primer mix along with a sample-barcoded 5' primer. A unique molecular identifier was introduced onto each TCR beta cDNA molecule by a template-switch 5' adaptor carrying 12 random nucleotides. Each sample yielded at least 3 million CDR3-containing paired-end reads. First-strand cDNA was synthesized from all RNA with the Mint cDNA synthesis kit, primed by a TRBC-specific oligonucleotide. Following uracil-DNA glycosylase treatment, a first 18-cycle PCR with universal primers M1SS and BC2_uni_R was performed on all cDNA. As for how the authors treated the data: For normalization, 1 million high-quality reads were randomly selected from each sample, with every read carrying a distinct molecular identifier. Reads sharing molecular identifiers were discarded rather than binned into consensus sequences. MiTCR, run with a Q25 quality threshold and the strictest error-elimination algorithm, handled CDR3 identification, clonotype clustering and error correction. A nonparametric unseen species model using Euler transformation provided a lower-bound estimate of total TCR beta diversity. Using fastp at Q25 and MiXCR, TCRdb reprocessed the public reads and kept productive beta chains. Rows with one shared CDR3 protein collapse into an entry with the most common genes and DNA. Here the V and J calls rest on TCRdb's processing, not on the authors' analysis. This sample has around 780,000 distinct CDR3 sequences in its table, and 20% to 30% of those were observed once. Around 3% of the sample belongs to the ten largest clones.

This same sample was also part of a study on T cells of mothers and their children. In that second paper, the authors write: Nine systemically healthy Caucasian individuals, comprising three mothers and their six children, were included as donors. cDNA synthesis consumed the entire amount of extracted RNA, loaded at 1.5 ug RNA in each 15 ul reaction. In the second PCR, the M1S primer introduced both the sample barcodes and 2-4 random nucleotides. Over 10 million TCR beta CDR3 reads came from each mother, compared with roughly 2.8 million reads from each child. Thymic selection shapes the output of TCR recombination in a similar way in related and unrelated pairs, and inherited differences have a minor effect. Normalized repertoire overlap was always slightly but never significantly higher in related than unrelated mother-child pairs. Persistent microchimeric T cell clones were not detected, at a sensitivity of around 99 clones per million clonotypes. Deep NGS was used in the study to compare the TCR beta repertoires of mothers and children and to look for features that separate related mother-child pairs from unrelated individuals. Mothers averaged about 37 +/- 4 years of age and children averaged about 10 +/- 4 years. After adapters were ligated using NEBNext reagents, the libraries underwent 100+100 nt paired-end sequencing on an Illumina HiSeq 2000. To prevent cross-contamination, the mother and child libraries were prepared a month apart and were sequenced in separate runs. Between 500,000 and 2,000,000 distinct TCR beta clonotypes were identified per donor. Naive TCR beta clonotypes were estimated from low-frequency clonotypes matched to each donor's FACS-determined naive share, without sorting.

The TCR was taken from a boy aged 10-17 years in good health. The sequence links TRBV29-1 to TRBJ2-7, with the D gene tentatively TRBD1 or TRBD2, based on 6 matching bases in each. Input material: blood. The CDR3 reads CSVGLLGGPSTEQYF. The sequenced DNA is TGCAGCGTTGGGCTTCTCGGGGGCCCCTCTACCGAGCAGTACTTC.